This is a list of T cell receptor beta chains from one sample in a study of patients and donors after allogeneic stem cell transplantation. One entry per CDR3 protein, called by TCRdb with MiXCR from the RT-PCR reads. The repertoire holds approximately 98,000 distinct CDR3 sequences, 35% seen once, with approximately 30% in the top ten. Sequences were obtained from blood, either unsorted or a sorted T cell fraction (not recorded which). The receptors stem from a human donor who was either an allogeneic HSCT recipient or a stem cell or donor lymphocyte infusion donor (not recorded which). It is not recorded whose cells these are; they may come from a transplant donor. Each CDR3 is given with its conserved first and last residue. D genes are given only for firm matches. A clone size is listed for some rows: how often the clone was seen (once, few, many), or a class if it is expanded.

j_gene	d_gene	v_gene	abundance	CDR3aa	CDR3nt
TRBJ2-7	TRBD2	TRBV28	NA	CASRASSGRGYEQYF	TGTGCCAGCAGGGCCTCTAGCGGGAGGGGGTACGAGCAGTACTTT
TRBJ2-1	TRBD2	TRBV11-2	NA	CASTQGLAYNNEQFF	TGTGCCAGCACCCAGGGACTAGCGTATAACAATGAGCAGTTCTTC
TRBJ2-2	NA	TRBV28	few	CASSLSIQGGELFF	TGTGCCAGCAGTTTGTCCATCCAAGGCGGGGAGCTGTTTTTT
TRBJ2-1	NA	TRBV10-3	few	CAINHWHLDAQFF	TGTGCCATCAACCATTGGCACCTTGATGCGCAGTTCTTC
TRBJ2-5	NA	TRBV28	few	CASDSKGLQETQYF	TGTGCCAGCGATTCTAAGGGGCTTCAAGAGACCCAGTACTTC
TRBJ2-3	TRBD2	TRBV7-2	NA	CASSLLPAGGMPTDTQYF	TGTGCCAGCAGCTTACTCCCAGCGGGAGGGATGCCCACAGATACGCAGTATTTT
TRBJ2-3	TRBD2	TRBV15	NA	CATSGRVAGGTDTQYF	TGTGCCACCAGCGGACGGGTAGCGGGAGGCACAGATACGCAGTATTTT
TRBJ2-5	NA	TRBV18	NA	CVAGTAETQYF	TGTGTTGCTGGGACGGCCGAGACCCAGTACTTC
TRBJ1-1	NA	TRBV10-3	few	CAISEWGTEAFF	TGTGCCATCAGTGAATGGGGTACTGAAGCTTTCTTT
TRBJ1-1	TRBD1	TRBV7-2	NA	CASSLSGTAEAFF	TGTGCCAGCAGCTTATCAGGGACAGCTGAAGCTTTCTTT
TRBJ1-2	NA	TRBV7-8	NA	CASSFDGGIYGYTF	TGTGCCAGCAGCTTTGACGGAGGGATTTATGGCTACACCTTC
TRBJ1-2	NA	TRBV4-2	many	CASSQEALVGGYTF	TGTGCCAGCAGCCAAGAAGCACTGGTCGGTGGCTACACCTTC
TRBJ2-7	TRBD2	TRBV20-1	few	CSARSGTSQYEQYF	TGCAGTGCTAGATCCGGGACTAGCCAGTACGAGCAGTACTTC
TRBJ2-1	NA	TRBV12-3/TRBV12-4	NA	CATALGPDNEQFF	TGTGCCACGGCCTTGGGGCCTGACAATGAGCAGTTCTTC
TRBJ2-7	TRBD1	TRBV6-2/TRBV6-3	NA	CASSRLRGDRVYEQYF	TGTGCCAGCAGTCGCCTACGTGGGGACAGAGTTTACGAGCAGTACTTC
TRBJ1-6	TRBD1	TRBV15	NA	CATSREKAGTGHSPLHF	TGTGCCACCAGCAGAGAGAAAGCCGGGACAGGGCACTCACCCCTCCACTTT
TRBJ1-4	TRBD1	TRBV7-2	NA	CASSLAWTGNEKLFF	TGTGCCAGCAGCTTAGCCTGGACAGGGAATGAAAAACTGTTTTTT
TRBJ2-5	NA	TRBV7-8	NA	CASSLGQETQYF	TGTGCCAGCAGCTTAGGGCAAGAGACCCAGTACTTC
TRBJ2-1	TRBD2	TRBV7-2	NA	CASSLTSGRVGSYNEQFF	TGTGCCAGCAGCTTAACTAGCGGGAGGGTTGGCTCCTACAATGAGCAGTTCTTC
TRBJ2-2	NA	TRBV6-5	NA	CASSYGLGNTGELFF	TGTGCCAGCAGTTACGGACTTGGGAACACCGGGGAGCTGTTTTTT
TRBJ1-1	NA	TRBV5-1	NA	CASSFGGFGTEAFF	TGCGCCAGCAGCTTCGGAGGGTTTGGCACTGAAGCTTTCTTT
TRBJ1-1	NA	TRBV25-1	few	CASSENTEAFF	TGTGCCAGCAGTGAAAACACTGAAGCTTTCTTT
TRBJ1-4	TRBD1	TRBV20-1	NA	CSAREDRAIRNEKLFF	TGCAGTGCTAGAGAGGACAGGGCGATAAGGAATGAAAAACTGTTTTTT
TRBJ2-3	NA	TRBV14	few	CASSRSQSGAQYF	TGTGCCAGCAGCCGGTCTCAATCAGGAGCGCAGTATTTT
TRBJ2-2	NA	TRBV6-5	few	CASSYLRFTGELFF	TGTGCCAGCAGTTACCTCAGGTTCACCGGGGAGCTGTTTTTT
TRBJ2-3	TRBD2	TRBV20-1	NA	CSARPLLAGRTDTQYF	TGCAGTGCTAGGCCCCTACTAGCGGGACGCACAGATACGCAGTATTTT
TRBJ2-5	NA	TRBV24-1	NA	CATSDSRGELETQYF	TGTGCCACCAGTGATTCGCGGGGAGAGCTCGAGACCCAGTACTTC
TRBJ2-3	NA	TRBV12-3/TRBV12-4	few	CASGGTLRTDTQYF	TGTGCCAGCGGAGGGACCCTACGCACAGATACGCAGTATTTT
TRBJ1-3	NA	TRBV5-5	NA	CASSFPGTVGNTIYF	TGTGCCAGCAGCTTCCCCGGGACCGTAGGAAACACCATATATTTT
TRBJ1-1	NA	TRBV20-1	NA	CSVVSGPRTSF	TGCAGTGTAGTCTCGGGCCCCCGGACCTCGTTT
TRBJ1-1	NA	TRBV11-2	few	CASSSYRRYGTEAFF	TGTGCCAGCAGCTCCTACCGCCGATACGGGACTGAAGCTTTCTTT
TRBJ1-1	NA	TRBV12-3/TRBV12-4	many	CASSYQISALEAFF	TGTGCCAGCAGTTATCAGATTTCCGCCCTTGAAGCTTTCTTT
TRBJ1-6	NA	TRBV7-6	NA	CASSLGQNNSPLHF	TGTGCCAGCAGCTTAGGGCAGAATAATTCACCCCTCCACTTT
TRBJ2-7	NA	TRBV20-1	few	CSAPRSSSWEQYF	TGCAGTGCCCCGCGCAGTTCCTCCTGGGAGCAGTACTTC
TRBJ2-3	TRBD2	TRBV27	NA	CASKWSSGRTDTQYF	TGTGCCAGCAAGTGGTCTAGCGGGAGGACAGATACGCAGTATTTT
TRBJ2-4	TRBD2	TRBV7-8	NA	CASSLAVGIVAGGAKNIQYF	TGTGCCAGCAGCTTAGCCGTCGGGATAGTAGCGGGAGGTGCCAAAAACATTCAGTACTTC
TRBJ1-1	NA	TRBV7-9	NA	CASSLLLPEAFF	TGTGCCAGCAGTTTGTTGCTGCCTGAAGCTTTCTTT
TRBJ2-5	TRBD1	TRBV18	NA	CASSGDSPRETQYF	TGTGCCAGCTCCGGGGACAGCCCCAGGGAGACCCAGTACTTC
TRBJ1-6	NA	TRBV12-3/TRBV12-4	few	CASSPSVDSPLHF	TGTGCCAGCAGTCCGTCTGTTGATTCACCCCTCCACTTT
TRBJ1-2	NA	TRBV20-1	few	CSARDSLNYGYTF	TGCAGTGCTAGGGACAGCCTTAACTATGGCTACACCTTC
TRBJ2-7	NA	TRBV20-1	NA	CSAKTSYEQYF	TGCAGTGCCAAGACTAGTTACGAGCAGTACTTC
TRBJ2-1	TRBD2	TRBV19	NA	CASSQGLGLAGGPNEQFF	TGTGCCAGTAGTCAAGGGCTAGGACTAGCGGGAGGTCCCAATGAGCAGTTCTTC
TRBJ1-5	NA	TRBV27	NA	CASSLSADRYQPQHF	TGTGCCAGCAGTTTATCGGCGGACAGATATCAGCCCCAGCATTTT
TRBJ1-1	NA	TRBV7-2	NA	CASSNTGRGTEAFF	TGTGCCAGCAGCAATACAGGGAGAGGTACTGAAGCTTTCTTT
TRBJ2-3	NA	TRBV28	NA	CASSSSRGPADTQYF	TGTGCCAGCAGTTCCTCCCGAGGGCCGGCAGATACGCAGTATTTT
TRBJ2-7	NA	TRBV5-1	NA	CASSLAGSRTYEQYF	TGCGCCAGCAGCTTGGCCGGTAGCAGGACCTACGAGCAGTACTTC
TRBJ2-5	TRBD2	TRBV24-1	many	CATSDSTSGRVETQYF	TGTGCCACCAGTGATTCGACTAGCGGGAGGGTAGAGACCCAGTACTTC
TRBJ1-4	NA	TRBV28	many	CASSLRGTSNEKLFF	TGTGCCAGCAGTTTACGGGGAACGTCTAATGAAAAACTGTTTTTT
TRBJ1-5	NA	TRBV7-8	NA	CASSLRGVIGPQHF	TGTGCCAGCAGCTTACGGGGAGTTATAGGGCCCCAGCATTTT
TRBJ2-3	NA	TRBV12-3/TRBV12-4	few	CASSFPPNRDTQYF	TGTGCCAGCAGTTTCCCCCCTAACCGGGATACGCAGTATTTT
TRBJ2-3	NA	TRBV7-2	NA	CASTTGSWSTDTQYF	TGTGCCAGCACCACTGGAAGTTGGAGCACAGATACGCAGTATTTT
TRBJ1-2	NA	TRBV4-1	NA	CASSQFGIGYTF	TGCGCCAGCAGCCAATTTGGGATCGGCTACACCTTC
TRBJ2-1	NA	TRBV29-1	NA	CSVETYNEQFF	TGCAGCGTTGAAACATACAATGAGCAGTTCTTC
TRBJ2-5	NA	TRBV12-3/TRBV12-4	NA	CASSLEKRKRGETQYF	TGTGCCAGCAGTTTGGAAAAAAGGAAAAGGGGAGAGACCCAGTACTTC
TRBJ2-2	NA	TRBV5-6	NA	CASSFKGTGELFF	TGTGCCAGCAGCTTTAAGGGCACCGGGGAGCTGTTTTTT
TRBJ1-4	NA	TRBV7-2	few	CASSLQRQSTNEKLFF	TGTGCCAGCAGCTTACAACGACAGTCAACTAATGAAAAACTGTTTTTT
TRBJ2-3	TRBD2	TRBV20-1	NA	CSARFRLAGTGITDTQYF	TGCAGTGCTAGATTCCGACTAGCGGGAACGGGCATAACAGATACGCAGTATTTT
TRBJ2-3	NA	TRBV12-3/TRBV12-4	few	CASGITDTQYF	TGTGCCAGCGGAATCACAGATACGCAGTATTTT
TRBJ1-1	NA	TRBV4-3	few	CASSQEWVNTEAFF	TGCGCCAGCAGCCAAGAATGGGTTAACACTGAAGCTTTCTTT